The present entry profiles one T cell receptor (beta chain) with its context. Per the authors' pipeline: Estimates of nucleated cell counts were drawn from the amplification of reference gene primers. Some clones are missing from TCRdb's copy, which holds only in-frame ones; the method was immunoSEQ multiplex PCR. V, J and clone size were drawn from that table, and D and trimming were deduced from the DNA. This sample carries about 130,000 clones, around 88% of them seen once, and the ten largest clones take 10%. The sample comes from a study of blood T cell repertoires in COVID-19. The CDR3 has 12 amino acids. Trimming took 6 bases from V and 8 from J, leaving 11 bases between them.

This chain joins TRBV12-3 or TRBV12-4 and TRBJ2-1; D remains unclear. The sequenced material came from peripheral blood. This TCR was sampled from a man aged 45-60 years with acute or convalescent COVID-19. The CDR3 sequence is CASRTEGDEQFF. DNA of the CDR3: TGTGCCAGCAGAACAGAAGGCGATGAGCAGTTCTTC.